This TCR beta chain was captured by sequencing in a study of blood T cell repertoires in COVID-19. Study background: Samples representing acute and convalescent COVID-19 were sourced from the United States, Italy and Spain. From T cells, B-cell-depleted T cells, or PBMCs came the material, which was cDNA or gDNA.

V dropped 1 base and J dropped 4; count of bases not matched to a gene: 2. Per germline, CDR1 LNHDA and CDR2 SQIVND (reference sequence). This CDR3 has 14 residues. Source study methods: Nucleated cell number was recorded as an estimate derived from reference gene primer amplification. Using immunoSEQ multiplex PCR, the repertoire was profiled, and TCRdb retains in-frame clones only, with some absent. The DNA was the basis for D and trimming; V, J and clone size are from that table. The sample has 150,000 to 200,000 clones, approximately 83% seen once. This TCR derives from a man between 45 and 60 years old with active or convalescent COVID-19. V usage is TRBV19 and J usage is TRBJ1-2; 8 bases map to TRBD1. Material for sequencing was peripheral blood. This chain's CDR3 is CASSIGTGIYGYTF. In DNA, the CDR3 is TGTGCCAGTAGTATAGGGACAGGGATCTATGGCTACACCTTC.